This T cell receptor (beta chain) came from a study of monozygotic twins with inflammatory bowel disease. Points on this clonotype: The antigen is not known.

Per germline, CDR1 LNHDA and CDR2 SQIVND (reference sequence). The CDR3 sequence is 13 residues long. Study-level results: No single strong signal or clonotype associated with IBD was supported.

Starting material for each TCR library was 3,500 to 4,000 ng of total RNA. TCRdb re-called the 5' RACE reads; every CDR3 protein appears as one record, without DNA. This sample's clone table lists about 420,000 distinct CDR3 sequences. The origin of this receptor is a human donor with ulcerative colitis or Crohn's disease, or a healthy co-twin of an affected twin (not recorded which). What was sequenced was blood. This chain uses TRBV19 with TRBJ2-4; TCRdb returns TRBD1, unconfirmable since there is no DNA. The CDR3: CASRTQGENIQYF.